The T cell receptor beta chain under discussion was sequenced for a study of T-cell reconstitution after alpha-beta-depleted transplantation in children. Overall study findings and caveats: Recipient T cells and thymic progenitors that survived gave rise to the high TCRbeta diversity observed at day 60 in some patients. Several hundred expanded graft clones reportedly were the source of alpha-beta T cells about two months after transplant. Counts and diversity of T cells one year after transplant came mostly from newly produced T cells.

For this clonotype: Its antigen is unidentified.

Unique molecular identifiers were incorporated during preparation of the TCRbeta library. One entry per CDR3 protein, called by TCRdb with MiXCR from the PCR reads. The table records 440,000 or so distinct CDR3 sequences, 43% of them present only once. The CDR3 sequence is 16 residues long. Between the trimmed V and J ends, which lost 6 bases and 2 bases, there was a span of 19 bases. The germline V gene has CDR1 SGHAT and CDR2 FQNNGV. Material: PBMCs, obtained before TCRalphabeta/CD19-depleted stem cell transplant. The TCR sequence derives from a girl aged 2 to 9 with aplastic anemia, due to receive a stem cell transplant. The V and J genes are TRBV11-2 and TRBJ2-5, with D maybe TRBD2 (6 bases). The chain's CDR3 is CASRRTELAAQETQYF. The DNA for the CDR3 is TGTGCCAGCAGACGTACGGAGTTAGCGGCACAAGAGACCCAGTACTTC.